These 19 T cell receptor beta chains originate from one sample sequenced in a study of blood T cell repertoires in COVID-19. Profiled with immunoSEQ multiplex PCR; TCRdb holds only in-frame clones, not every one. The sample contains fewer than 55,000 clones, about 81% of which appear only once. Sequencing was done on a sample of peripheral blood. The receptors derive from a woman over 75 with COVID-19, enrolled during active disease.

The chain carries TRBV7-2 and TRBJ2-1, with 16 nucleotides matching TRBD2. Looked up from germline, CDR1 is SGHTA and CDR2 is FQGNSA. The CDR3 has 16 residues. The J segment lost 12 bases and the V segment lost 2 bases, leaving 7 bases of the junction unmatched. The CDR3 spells CASSLSGLAGGLGQFF. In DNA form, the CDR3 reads TGTGCCAGCAGCTTATCGGGACTAGCGGGAGGGCTGGGGCAGTTCTTC.

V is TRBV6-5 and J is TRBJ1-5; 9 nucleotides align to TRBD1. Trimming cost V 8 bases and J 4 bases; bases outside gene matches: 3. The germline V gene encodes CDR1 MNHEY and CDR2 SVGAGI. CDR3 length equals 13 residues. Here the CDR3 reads CASWDRANQPQHF. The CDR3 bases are TGTGCCAGCTGGGACAGGGCGAATCAGCCCCAGCATTTT.

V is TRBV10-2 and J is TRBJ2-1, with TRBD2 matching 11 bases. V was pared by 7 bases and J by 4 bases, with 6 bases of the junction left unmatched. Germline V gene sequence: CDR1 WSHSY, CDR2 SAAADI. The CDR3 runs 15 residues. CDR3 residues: CASKTLAGGYNEQFF. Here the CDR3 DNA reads TGCGCCAGCAAGACTCTAGCGGGAGGTTACAATGAGCAGTTCTTC.

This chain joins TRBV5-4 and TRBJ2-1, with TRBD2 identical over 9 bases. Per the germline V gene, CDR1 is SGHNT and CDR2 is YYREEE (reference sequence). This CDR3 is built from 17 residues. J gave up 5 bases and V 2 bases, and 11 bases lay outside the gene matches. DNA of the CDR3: TGTGCCAGCAGCTTTGATGTGAGCGGGAGGACCCACAATGAGCAGTTCTTC. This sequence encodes CASSFDVSGRTHNEQFF.

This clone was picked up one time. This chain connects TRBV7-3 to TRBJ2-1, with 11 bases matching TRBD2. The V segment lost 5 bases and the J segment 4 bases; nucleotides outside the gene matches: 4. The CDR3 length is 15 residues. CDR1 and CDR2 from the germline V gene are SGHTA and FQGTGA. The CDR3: CASSLGTSGYNEQFF. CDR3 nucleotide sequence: TGTGCCAGCAGCCTAGGGACTAGCGGTTACAATGAGCAGTTCTTC.

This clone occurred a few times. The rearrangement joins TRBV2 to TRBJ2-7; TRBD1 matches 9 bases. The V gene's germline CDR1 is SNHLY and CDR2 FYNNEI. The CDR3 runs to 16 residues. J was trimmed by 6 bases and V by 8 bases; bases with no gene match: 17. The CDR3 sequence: CASYRTGDAGGGEQYF. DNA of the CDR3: TGTGCCAGCTATAGGACAGGGGACGCAGGGGGCGGCGAGCAGTACTTC.

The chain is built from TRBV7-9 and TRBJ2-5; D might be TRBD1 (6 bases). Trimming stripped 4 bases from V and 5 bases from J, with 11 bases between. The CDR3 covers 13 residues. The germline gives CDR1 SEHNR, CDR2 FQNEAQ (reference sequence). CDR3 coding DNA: TGTGCCAGCAGCTCCACAGGGTTGGAGACCCAGTACTTC. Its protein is CASSSTGLETQYF. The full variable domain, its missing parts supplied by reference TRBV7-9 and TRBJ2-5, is DTGVSQNPRHKITKRGQNVTFRCDPISEHNRLYWYRQTLGQGPEFLTYFQNEAQLEKSRLLSDRFSAERPKGSFSTLEIQRTEQGDSAMYLCASSSTGLETQYFGPGTRLLVL.

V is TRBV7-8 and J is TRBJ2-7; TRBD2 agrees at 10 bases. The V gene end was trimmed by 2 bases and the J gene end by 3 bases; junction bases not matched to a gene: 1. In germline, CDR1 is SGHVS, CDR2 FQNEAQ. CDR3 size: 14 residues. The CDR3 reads CASSLRTSGYEQYF. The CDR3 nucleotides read TGTGCCAGCAGCTTAAGGACTAGCGGCTACGAGCAGTACTTC.

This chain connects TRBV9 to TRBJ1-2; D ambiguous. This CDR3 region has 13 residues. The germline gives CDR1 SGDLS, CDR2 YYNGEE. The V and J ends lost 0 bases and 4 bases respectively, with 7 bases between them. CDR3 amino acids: CASSVVDSYGYTF. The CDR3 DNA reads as TGTGCCAGCAGCGTAGTAGATTCCTATGGCTACACCTTC. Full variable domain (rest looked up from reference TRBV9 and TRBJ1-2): DSGVTQTPKHLITATGQRVTLRCSPRSGDLSVYWYQQSLDQGLQFLIQYYNGEERAKGNILERFSAQQFPDLHSELNLSSLELGDSALYFCASSVVDSYGYTFGSGTRLTVV.

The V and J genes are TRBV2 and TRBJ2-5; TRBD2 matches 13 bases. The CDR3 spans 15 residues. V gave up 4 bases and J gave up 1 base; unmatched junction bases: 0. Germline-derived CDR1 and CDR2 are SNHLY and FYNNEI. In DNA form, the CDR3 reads TGTGCCAGCAGTGGACTAGCGGGAGGCCAAGAGACCCAGTACTTC. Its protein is CASSGLAGGQETQYF.

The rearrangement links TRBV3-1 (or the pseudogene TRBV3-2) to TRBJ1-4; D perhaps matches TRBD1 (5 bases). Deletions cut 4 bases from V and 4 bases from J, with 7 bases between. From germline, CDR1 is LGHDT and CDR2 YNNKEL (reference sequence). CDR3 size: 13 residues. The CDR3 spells CASSPQVNEKLFF. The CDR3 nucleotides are TGTGCCAGCAGCCCACAGGTTAATGAAAAACTGTTTTTT.

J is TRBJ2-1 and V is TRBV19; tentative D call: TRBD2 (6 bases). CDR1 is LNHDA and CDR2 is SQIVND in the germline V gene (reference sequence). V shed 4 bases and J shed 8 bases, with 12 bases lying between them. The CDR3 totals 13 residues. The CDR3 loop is CASSTGLTDEQFF. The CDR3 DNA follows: TGTGCCAGTAGTACGGGACTGACAGATGAGCAGTTCTTC.

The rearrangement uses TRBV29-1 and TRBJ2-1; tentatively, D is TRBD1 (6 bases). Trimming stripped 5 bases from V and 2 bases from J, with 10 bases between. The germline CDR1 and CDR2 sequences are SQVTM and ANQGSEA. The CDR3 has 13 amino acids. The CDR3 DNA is TGCAGCGTTAACAGGGATGCCTACAATGAGCAGTTCTTC. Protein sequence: CSVNRDAYNEQFF.

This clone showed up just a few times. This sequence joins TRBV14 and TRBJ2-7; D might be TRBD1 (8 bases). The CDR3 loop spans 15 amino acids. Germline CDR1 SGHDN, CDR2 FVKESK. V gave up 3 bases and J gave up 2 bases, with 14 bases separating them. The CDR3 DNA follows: TGTGCCAGCAGCCACGGACAGGGAGGGCCCTACGAGCAGTACTTC. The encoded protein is CASSHGQGGPYEQYF.

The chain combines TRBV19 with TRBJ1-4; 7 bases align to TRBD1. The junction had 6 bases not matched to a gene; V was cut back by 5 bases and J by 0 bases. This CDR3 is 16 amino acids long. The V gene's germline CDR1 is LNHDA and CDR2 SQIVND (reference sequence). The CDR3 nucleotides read TGTGCCAGTAGTGGGACAGATACTGCAACTAATGAAAAACTGTTTTTT. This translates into CASSGTDTATNEKLFF.

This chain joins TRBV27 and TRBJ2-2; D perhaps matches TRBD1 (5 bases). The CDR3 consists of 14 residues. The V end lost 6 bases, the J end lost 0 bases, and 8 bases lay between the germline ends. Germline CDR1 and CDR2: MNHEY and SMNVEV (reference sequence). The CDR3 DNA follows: TGTGCCAGCAGCAAACAGGCGAACACCGGGGAGCTGTTTTTT. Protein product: CASSKQANTGELFF.

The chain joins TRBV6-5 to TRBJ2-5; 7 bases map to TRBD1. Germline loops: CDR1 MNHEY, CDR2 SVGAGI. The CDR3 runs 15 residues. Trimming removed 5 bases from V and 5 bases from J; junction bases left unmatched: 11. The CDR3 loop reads CASSHQQGGRETQYF. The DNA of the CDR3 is TGTGCCAGCAGTCACCAGCAAGGGGGCCGGGAGACCCAGTACTTC.

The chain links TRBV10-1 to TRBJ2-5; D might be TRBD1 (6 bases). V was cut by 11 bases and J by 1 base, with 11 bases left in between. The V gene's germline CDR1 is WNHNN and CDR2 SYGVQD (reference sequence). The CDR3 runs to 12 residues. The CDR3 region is CAGGQPQETQYF. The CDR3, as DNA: TGCGCCGGCGGACAGCCCCAAGAGACCCAGTACTTC.

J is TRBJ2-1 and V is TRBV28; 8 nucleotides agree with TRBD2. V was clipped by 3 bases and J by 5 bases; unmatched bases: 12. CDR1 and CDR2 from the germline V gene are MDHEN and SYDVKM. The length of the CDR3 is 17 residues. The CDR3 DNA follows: TGTGCCAGCAGTTTCCCCTACAGAAGCGGGGGAAACAATGAGCAGTTCTTC. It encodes CASSFPYRSGGNNEQFF.